This TCR beta chain was obtained from a study of blood T cell repertoires in COVID-19. Background on the study: COVID-19 samples from acute and convalescent phases originated in the United States, Italy and Spain.

In the authors' methods: Nucleated cell number was recorded as an estimate derived from reference gene primer amplification. This table comes from immunoSEQ multiplex PCR, and its TCRdb copy is limited to in-frame clones, with some not included. That table supplies the V and J calls and clone size; D and trimming were determined from the DNA. The sample has more than 300,000 clones, 85% to 90% seen once. This CDR3 contains 10 residues. Germline V lookup: CDR1 DFQATT, CDR2 SNEGSKA (reference sequence). Patients in Seattle were enrolled during active infection, then followed longitudinally. This clone was observed a few times.

The chain uses TRBV20-1 and TRBJ2-1; no clear D. The clonotype originates from a woman aged 45-65 years with COVID-19, enrolled during active disease. Material for sequencing was peripheral blood. The CDR3 here is CASKYNEQFF. For the CDR3, the DNA is TGCGCGAGTAAATACAATGAGCAGTTCTTC.